This T cell receptor beta chain stems from a study of shared clonotypes between healthy human individuals. Overall study findings and caveats: Researchers found naive subsets generally carried larger estimated richness than memory subsets.

Note on this clone: What it binds is unknown.

Using immunoSEQ multiplex PCR, the repertoire was profiled, and TCRdb retains in-frame clones only, with some absent. Of 2 million to 2.5 million clones listed, around 90% are singletons. The CDR3 sequence is 14 residues long. Germline lookup yields CDR1 SGHAT and CDR2 FQNNGV. Trimming shortened V by 4 bases and J by 0 bases, and 9 bases separated the two germline ends. The origin of this receptor is a man in his late teens or twenties in good health. Some clones in this sample may be carry-over from other donors' samples. The sequencing input was naive CD4+ T cells from PBMCs. Specified subset: CD45RA+ positively selected. The rearrangement links TRBV11-2 to TRBJ1-1, with D uncertain. In DNA form, the CDR3 reads TGTGCCAGCAGCTCCCGGACGGTGAACACTGAAGCTTTCTTT. Its translation: CASSSRTVNTEAFF.